The 21 T cell receptor beta chains listed next were all sequenced from one sample in a study of blood T cell repertoires in COVID-19. Generated by immunoSEQ multiplex PCR, the TCRdb table keeps only in-frame clones and is missing some. Among approximately 300,000 clones listed, about nine tenths were seen once. The sample comprised PBMCs or T cells enriched from blood (not recorded which). The source of these receptors is a man aged 25 to 40 who had recovered from COVID-19.

This clone was counted between two and nine times. This chain links TRBV5-4 with TRBJ2-1, with 9 bases lining up with TRBD2. Germline CDR1 and CDR2: SGHNT and YYREEE (reference sequence). J was trimmed by 9 bases and V by 2 bases; bases with no gene match: 3. This CDR3 comprises 13 residues. CDR3 protein: CASSFGTSSEQFF. CDR3 bases: TGTGCCAGCAGCTTTGGGACTAGCAGTGAGCAGTTCTTC.

V is TRBV11-2 and J is TRBJ1-1, with D maybe TRBD1 (6 bases). The CDR3 sequence is 13 residues long. CDR1 is SGHAT, CDR2 FQNNGV, per germline. Deletions cut 4 bases from V and 6 bases from J, with 12 bases between. The CDR3 DNA reads TGTGCCAGCAGCTCACAGGGTTTGGCTGAAGCTTTCTTT. Protein product: CASSSQGLAEAFF.

This chain connects TRBV11-2 to TRBJ2-1, with 8 bases that match TRBD1. V was clipped by 5 bases and J by 9 bases; unmatched bases: 3. The CDR3 is 12 residues long. Per germline, CDR1 SGHAT and CDR2 FQNNGV. CDR3 protein: CASSIQGVEQFF. CDR3 bases: TGTGCCAGCAGCATACAGGGGGTTGAGCAGTTCTTC.

The rearrangement links TRBV11-2 to TRBJ1-4; 8 bases line up with TRBD1. The CDR3 consists of 15 residues. Looked up from germline, CDR1 is SGHAT and CDR2 is FQNNGV. The trim removed 1 base at V and 7 bases at J, leaving 5 bases unmatched. The CDR3 reads CASSLVTGGGEKLFF. The CDR3 DNA follows: TGTGCCAGCAGCTTAGTTACAGGGGGGGGTGAAAAACTGTTTTTT.

This sequence joins TRBV28 and TRBJ2-7; D may be TRBD1 (9 bases). V was clipped by 4 bases and J by 4 bases, with 20 bases between them. CDR1 and CDR2 from the germline V gene are MDHEN and SYDVKM. The CDR3 spans 16 residues. CDR3 amino acids: CASSSRGGDRAYEQYF. The CDR3 nucleotides are TGTGCCAGCAGTTCCCGGGGGGGGGACAGGGCGTACGAGCAGTACTTC.

The chain combines TRBV7-2 with TRBJ2-3; 10 nucleotides match TRBD2. The CDR3 loop spans 16 amino acids. With V trimmed by 1 base and J by 2 bases, 3 bases remained unmatched. Germline lookup yields CDR1 SGHTA and CDR2 FQGNSA. In DNA form, the CDR3 reads TGTGCCAGCAGCTTAGGTAGCGGGAGGCTCACAGATACGCAGTATTTT. As protein: CASSLGSGRLTDTQYF.

The chain links TRBV19 to TRBJ1-5, with D tentatively TRBD1 (6 bases). CDR1 and CDR2 from the germline V gene are LNHDA and SQIVND (reference sequence). This CDR3 is 14 amino acids long. V lost 4 bases and J lost 6, with 13 bases in between. The CDR3 region is CASSSTGLGQPQHF. The CDR3 DNA reads TGTGCCAGTAGTAGCACAGGGTTAGGTCAGCCCCAGCATTTT.

This chain connects TRBV7-2 to TRBJ1-2; D is unclear. The CDR3 spans 12 residues. The V gene's germline CDR1 is SGHTA and CDR2 FQGNSA. Trimming removed 3 bases at V and 2 bases at J, with 4 bases between. As DNA, the CDR3 is TGTGCCAGCAGCTTCCAGAACTATGGCTACACCTTC. Amino acids: CASSFQNYGYTF.

This chain connects TRBV27 to TRBJ2-7; 9 bases line up with TRBD1. Trimming took 6 bases from V and 6 from J; bases not matched to a gene: 15. The CDR3 sequence is 16 residues long. In germline, CDR1 is MNHEY, CDR2 SMNVEV (reference sequence). CDR3 bases: TGTGCCAGCAGCTCGTCCCCGGGACAGGGATGGAGCGAGCAGTACTTC. It yields the protein CASSSSPGQGWSEQYF.

This clone was detected only once. The V and J genes are TRBV3-1 (or the pseudogene TRBV3-2) and TRBJ1-1, with D possibly TRBD1 on 5 matching bases. Between the trimmed V and J ends, which lost 5 bases and 7 bases, there was a span of 11 bases. The germline V gene encodes CDR1 LGHDT and CDR2 YNNKEL (reference sequence). The CDR3 runs to 12 residues. The chain's CDR3 is CASSSTGIEAFF. The DNA for the CDR3 is TGTGCCAGCAGCTCTACAGGTATTGAAGCTTTCTTT.

The rearrangement uses TRBV7-6 and TRBJ2-7; 7 bases map to TRBD1. Germline CDR1 is SGHVS and CDR2 is FNYEAQ. The CDR3 runs 15 residues. With 5 bases clipped from V and 5 bases from J, the junction kept 12 bases outside the gene matches. The CDR3 protein is CASSQEADRADEQYF. In DNA form, the CDR3 reads TGTGCCAGCAGCCAAGAAGCTGACAGGGCCGACGAGCAGTACTTC.

V and J are TRBV28 and TRBJ1-1; 7 bases line up with TRBD1. After removal of 5 bases from V and 10 bases from J, the junction contained 4 bases not matched to a gene. The CDR3 consists of 11 residues. CDR1 and CDR2 from the germline V gene are MDHEN and SYDVKM. Written as DNA, the CDR3 is TGTGCCAGCAGTGACAGGGTTTCAGCTTTCTTT. Encoded protein: CASSDRVSAFF.

V usage is TRBV5-1 and J usage is TRBJ2-1; possibly TRBD1 for D (5 bases). In germline, CDR1 is SGHRS, CDR2 YFSETQ. Deletions cut 1 base from V and 10 bases from J, with 9 bases between. CDR3 size: 12 residues. In DNA form, the CDR3 reads TGCGCCAGCAGCTTGATCAAGGGGGAGCAGTTCTTC. It encodes CASSLIKGEQFF. The whole variable domain, remainder taken from reference TRBV5-1 and TRBJ2-1, is KAGVTQTPRYLIKTRGQQVTLSCSPISGHRSVSWYQQTPGQGLQFLFEYFSETQRNKGNFPGRFSGRQFSNSRSEMNVSTLELGDSALYLCASSLIKGEQFFGPGTRLTVL.

V is TRBV10-2 and J is TRBJ1-4; 7 bases line up with TRBD1. The CDR3 runs 14 residues. Trimming removed 3 bases from V and 8 bases from J; junction bases left unmatched: 6. Germline V gene sequence: CDR1 WSHSY, CDR2 SAAADI. The CDR3 region has the DNA TGCGCCAGCAGTGATAGGCAGGGGGACGAAAAACTGTTTTTT. Protein: CASSDRQGDEKLFF.

The chain couples TRBV3-1 (or the pseudogene TRBV3-2) to TRBJ2-3; D is ambiguous. CDR3 length: 14 residues. Trimming left V 4 bases short and J 8 bases short, with 16 bases between. Germline V CDR1 and CDR2: LGHDT, YNNKEL (reference sequence). The CDR3, as DNA: TGTGCCAGCAGCCCCTCAACGGAGTTTTCTACGCAGTATTTT. Amino acid sequence: CASSPSTEFSTQYF.

V usage is TRBV5-1 and J usage is TRBJ1-2, with a possible D match to TRBD1 (5 bases). The CDR3 runs to 13 residues. Trimming pared 2 bases from V and 6 bases from J, leaving 11 bases between. The V gene's germline CDR1 is SGHRS and CDR2 YFSETQ. This chain's CDR3 is CASSLTGAHGYTF. The CDR3 nucleotides read TGCGCCAGCAGCTTAACAGGCGCCCATGGCTACACCTTC.

The chain carries TRBV28 and TRBJ1-6; possibly TRBD1 for D (6 bases). V shed 6 bases and J shed 3 bases, with 12 bases lying between them. The length of the CDR3 is 15 residues. Germline lookup yields CDR1 MDHEN and CDR2 SYDVKM. In DNA form, the CDR3 reads TGTGCCAGCAGAATTGGACAGAACTATAATTCACCCCTCCACTTT. It translates to CASRIGQNYNSPLHF.

This chain uses TRBV4-2 with TRBJ2-3, with 10 nucleotides matching TRBD2. CDR1 and CDR2 from the germline V gene are LGHNA and YNFKEQ. The V and J ends lost 0 bases and 12 bases, in that order; junction bases with no gene match: 6. The CDR3 covers 14 residues. The DNA of the CDR3 is TGTGCCAGCAGCCAAGAGAATAGCGGGGGGTCCCAGTATTTT. Translating it yields CASSQENSGGSQYF.

The genes are TRBV6-5 and TRBJ1-3, with D perhaps matching TRBD1 (5 bases). The V end was cut by 7 bases, the J end by 1 base, with 11 bases between. Per germline, CDR1 MNHEY and CDR2 SVGAGI. The CDR3 has 14 amino acids. CDR3 residues: CASTWGESGNTIYF. The CDR3 DNA is TGTGCCAGCACGTGGGGGGAATCTGGAAACACCATATATTTT.

V usage is TRBV7-9 and J usage is TRBJ1-2, with a tentative D call TRBD1 (6 bases). Germline values: CDR1 SEHNR, CDR2 FQNEAQ (reference sequence). The CDR3 consists of 13 residues. Trimming cost V 5 bases and J 3 bases, with 10 bases left between them. The DNA of the CDR3 is TGTGCCAGCAGCCTACAGGGTTACTATGGCTACACCTTC. Protein: CASSLQGYYGYTF. Supplemented by reference TRBV7-9 and TRBJ1-2, the full variable domain reads DTGVSQNPRHKITKRGQNVTFRCDPISEHNRLYWYRQTLGQGPEFLTYFQNEAQLEKSRLLSDRFSAERPKGSFSTLEIQRTEQGDSAMYLCASSLQGYYGYTFGSGTRLTVV.

The V and J genes are TRBV24-1 and TRBJ1-5; 7 bases align to TRBD1. The CDR3 runs to 14 residues. V was clipped by 4 bases and J by 4 bases; unmatched bases: 3. Germline V gives CDR1 KGHDR, CDR2 SFDVKD. CDR3 amino acids: CATSDPDRNQPQHF. The CDR3 DNA sequence: TGTGCCACCAGTGACCCGGACAGGAATCAGCCCCAGCATTTT.